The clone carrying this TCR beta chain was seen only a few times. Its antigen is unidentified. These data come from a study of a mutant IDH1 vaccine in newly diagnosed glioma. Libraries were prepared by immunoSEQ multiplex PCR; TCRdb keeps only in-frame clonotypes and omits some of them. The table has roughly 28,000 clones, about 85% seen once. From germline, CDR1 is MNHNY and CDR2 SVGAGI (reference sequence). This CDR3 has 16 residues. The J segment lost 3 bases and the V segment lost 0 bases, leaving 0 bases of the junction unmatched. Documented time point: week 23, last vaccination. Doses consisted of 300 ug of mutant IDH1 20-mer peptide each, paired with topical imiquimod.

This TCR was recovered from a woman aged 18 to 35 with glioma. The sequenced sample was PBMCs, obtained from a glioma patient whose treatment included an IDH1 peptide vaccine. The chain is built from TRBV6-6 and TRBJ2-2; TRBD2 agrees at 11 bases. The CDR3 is CASSYSTSGDTGELFF. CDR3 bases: TGTGCCAGCAGTTACTCGACTAGCGGGGACACCGGGGAGCTGTTTTTT.